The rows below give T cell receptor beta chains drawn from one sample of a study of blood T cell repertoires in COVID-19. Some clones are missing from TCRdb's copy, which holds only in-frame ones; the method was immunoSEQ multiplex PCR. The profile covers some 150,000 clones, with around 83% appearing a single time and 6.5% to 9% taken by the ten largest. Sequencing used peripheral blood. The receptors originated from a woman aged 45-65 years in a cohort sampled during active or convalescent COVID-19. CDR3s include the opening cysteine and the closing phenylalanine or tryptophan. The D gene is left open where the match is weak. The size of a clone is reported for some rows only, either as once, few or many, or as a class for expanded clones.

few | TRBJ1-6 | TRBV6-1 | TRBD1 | CASSEEIGTGGSPLHF | TGTGCCAGCAGTGAAGAAATAGGGACAGGGGGTTCACCCCTCCACTTT
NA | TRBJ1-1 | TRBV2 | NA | CASSGEPGTEAFF | TGTGCCAGCAGTGGAGAGCCGGGCACTGAAGCTTTCTTT
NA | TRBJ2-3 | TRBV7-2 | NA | CASSFGLSTDTQYF | TGTGCCAGCAGCTTTGGACTGAGCACAGATACGCAGTATTTT
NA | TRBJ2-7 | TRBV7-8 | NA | CASSPESIHSYEQYF | TGTGCCAGCAGCCCAGAATCCATCCACTCCTACGAGCAGTACTTC
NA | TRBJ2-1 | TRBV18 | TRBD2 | CASSPRLAGLHNEQFF | TGTGCCAGCTCACCAAGACTAGCGGGGCTCCACAATGAGCAGTTCTTC
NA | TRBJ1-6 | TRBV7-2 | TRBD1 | CASSLGGTGGHSPLHF | TGTGCCAGCAGCTTAGGCGGGACAGGGGGCCATTCACCCCTCCACTTT
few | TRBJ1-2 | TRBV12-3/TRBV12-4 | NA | CASSLQSFYGYTF | TGTGCCAGCAGTTTACAGTCCTTCTATGGCTACACCTTC
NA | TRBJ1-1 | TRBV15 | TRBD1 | CATSRDRMNTEAFF | TGTGCCACCAGCAGGGACAGGATGAACACTGAAGCTTTCTTT
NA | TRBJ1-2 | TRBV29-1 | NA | CSVPQGDYGYTF | TGCAGCGTTCCGCAGGGCGACTATGGCTACACCTTC
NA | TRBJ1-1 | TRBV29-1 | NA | CSAATANTEAFF | TGCAGCGCCGCGACAGCCAACACTGAAGCTTTCTTT
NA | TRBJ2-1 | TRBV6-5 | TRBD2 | CASRRTSGDYEQFF | TGTGCCAGCAGGCGGACTAGCGGGGACTATGAGCAGTTCTTC
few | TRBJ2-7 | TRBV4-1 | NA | CASSQEGRSSYEQYF | TGCGCCAGCAGCCAAGAAGGTAGGAGCTCCTACGAGCAGTACTTC
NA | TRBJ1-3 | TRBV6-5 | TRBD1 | CASRPGTARSSTIYF | TGTGCCAGCAGACCCGGGACAGCGCGTTCAAGCACCATATATTTT
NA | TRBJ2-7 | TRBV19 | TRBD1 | CASSPGTGIYEQYF | TGTGCCAGTAGTCCGGGGACAGGGATCTACGAGCAGTACTTC
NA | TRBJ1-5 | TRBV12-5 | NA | CASGQGISAQHF | TGTGCTAGTGGTCAGGGAATATCTGCCCAGCATTTT
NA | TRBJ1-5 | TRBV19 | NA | CASSINGGLSNQPQHF | TGTGCCAGTAGTATAAATGGGGGACTTAGCAATCAGCCCCAGCATTTT
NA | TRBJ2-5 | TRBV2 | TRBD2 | CASSEGTLAGGQRETQYF | TGTGCCAGCAGTGAAGGAACCCTAGCGGGGGGGCAAAGGGAGACCCAGTACTTC
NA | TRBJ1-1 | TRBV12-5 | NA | CASGLDYGRFTEAFF | TGTGCTAGTGGTTTGGACTACGGGAGGTTCACTGAAGCTTTCTTT
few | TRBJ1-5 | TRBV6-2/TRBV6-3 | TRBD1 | CASSPRPSGQGAQKWPQHF | TGTGCCAGCAGTCCAAGACCCTCCGGACAGGGAGCCCAAAAATGGCCCCAGCATTTT
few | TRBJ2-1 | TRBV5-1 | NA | CASSFQGTLNEQFF | TGCGCCAGCAGCTTTCAGGGGACACTCAATGAGCAGTTCTTC
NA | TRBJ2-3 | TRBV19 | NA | CATMDPGGFSTDTQYF | TGTGCCACCATGGACCCTGGGGGGTTTAGCACAGATACGCAGTATTTT
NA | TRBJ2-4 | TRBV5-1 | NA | CASSSGVPLAKNIQYF | TGCGCCAGCAGCTCGGGGGTTCCGCTAGCCAAAAACATTCAGTACTTC
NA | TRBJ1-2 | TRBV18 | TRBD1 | CASSPNPGQGARYGYTF | TGTGCCAGCTCACCGAACCCGGGACAGGGGGCCCGCTATGGCTACACCTTC
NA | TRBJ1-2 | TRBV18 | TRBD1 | CASSDGTGDAYGYTF | TGTGCCAGCTCAGACGGGACAGGGGACGCCTATGGCTACACCTTC
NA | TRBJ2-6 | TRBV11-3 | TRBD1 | CASSSGTAGANVLTF | TGTGCCAGCAGCTCAGGGACAGCTGGGGCCAACGTCCTGACTTTC
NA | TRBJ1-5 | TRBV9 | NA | CASRGLTKRSNQPQHF | TGTGCCAGCAGGGGACTTACCAAAAGAAGCAATCAGCCCCAGCATTTT
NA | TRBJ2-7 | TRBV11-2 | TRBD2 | CASSTAGTSGGYNEQYF | TGTGCCAGCAGCACAGCCGGGACTAGCGGGGGGTATAACGAGCAGTACTTC
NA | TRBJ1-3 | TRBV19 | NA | CASSLTGSSSGNTIYF | TGTGCCAGTAGTCTGACAGGCTCCAGCTCTGGAAACACCATATATTTT
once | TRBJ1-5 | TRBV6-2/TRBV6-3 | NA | CASSLQGNQPQHF | TGTGCCAGCAGTTTACAGGGTAATCAGCCCCAGCATTTT
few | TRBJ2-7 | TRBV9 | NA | CANHRGGSYEQYF | TGTGCCAACCACAGGGGAGGCTCCTACGAGCAGTACTTC
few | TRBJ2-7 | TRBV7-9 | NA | CASSLAGAPSYEQYF | TGTGCCAGCAGCTTAGCAGGGGCCCCATCCTACGAGCAGTACTTC
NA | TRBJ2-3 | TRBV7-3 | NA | CASSRQTTDTQYF | TGTGCCAGCAGCCGACAGACCACAGATACGCAGTATTTT
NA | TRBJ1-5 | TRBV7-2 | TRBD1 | CASSPSPPGQGAYQPQHF | TGTGCCAGCAGCCCGTCCCCACCGGGACAGGGGGCATATCAGCCCCAGCATTTT
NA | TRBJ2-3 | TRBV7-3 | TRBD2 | CASSLGLAETDTQYF | TGTGCCAGCAGCCTGGGACTAGCGGAGACAGATACGCAGTATTTT
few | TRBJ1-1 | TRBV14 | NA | CASSQGTTKKAFF | TGTGCCAGCAGCCAGGGGACTACTAAAAAAGCTTTCTTT
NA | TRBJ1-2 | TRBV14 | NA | CASSQYRQGYGYTF | TGTGCCAGCAGCCAATATCGGCAGGGGTATGGCTACACCTTC
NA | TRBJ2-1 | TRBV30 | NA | CAWGFGGPIHEQFF | TGTGCCTGGGGGTTCGGGGGGCCGATCCATGAGCAGTTCTTC
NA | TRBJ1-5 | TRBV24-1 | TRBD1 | CATSDLLGDSYNSNQPQHF | TGTGCCACCAGTGATTTGCTGGGGGACAGCTATAATAGCAATCAGCCCCAGCATTTT
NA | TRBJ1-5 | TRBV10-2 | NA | CASRESGNSNQPQHF | TGCGCCAGCAGAGAATCGGGTAATAGCAATCAGCCCCAGCATTTT
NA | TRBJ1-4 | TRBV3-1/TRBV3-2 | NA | CASSQERGVDEKLFF | TGTGCCAGCAGCCAAGAGCGGGGGGTGGATGAAAAACTGTTTTTT
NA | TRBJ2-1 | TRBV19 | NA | CASSVSSANEQFF | TGTGCCAGTAGTGTGTCCAGTGCCAATGAGCAGTTCTTC
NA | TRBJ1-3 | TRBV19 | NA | CASSIFAGNGNTIYF | TGTGCCAGTAGTATTTTTGCAGGCAACGGAAACACCATATATTTT
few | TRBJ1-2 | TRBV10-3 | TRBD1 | CAIRRTGSAPRDGYTF | TGTGCCATCAGAAGGACAGGGTCAGCACCGAGGGATGGCTACACCTTC
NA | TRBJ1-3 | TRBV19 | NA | CASRTGGASGNTIYF | TGTGCCAGTAGAACCGGCGGAGCCTCTGGAAACACCATATATTTT
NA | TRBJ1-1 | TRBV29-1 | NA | CSVESFPGTEAFF | TGCAGCGTTGAATCGTTCCCGGGCACTGAAGCTTTCTTT
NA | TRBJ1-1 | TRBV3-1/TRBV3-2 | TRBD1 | CASNRQGRNTEAFF | TGTGCCAGCAACAGACAGGGGCGGAACACTGAAGCTTTCTTT
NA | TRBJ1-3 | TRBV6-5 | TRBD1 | CASRQRGRPGNTIYF | TGTGCCAGCAGACAAAGGGGGCGTCCTGGAAACACCATATATTTT
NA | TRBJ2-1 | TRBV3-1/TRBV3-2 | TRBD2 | CASSRLAGGPNEQFF | TGTGCCAGCAGCCGTCTAGCGGGGGGGCCAAATGAGCAGTTCTTC